This TCR beta chain was identified during a study of T cells in localized non-small cell lung cancer (dated by TCRdb to about 2020). For the wider study: T cell repertoires of more than 200 early-stage NSCLC patients were analyzed, with tumors being compared against uninvolved tumor-adjacent lungs. The cohort consisted of 200 to 250 treatment-naive NSCLC patients whose localized lung tumors had been resected. NSCLC patients had a mean age of approximately 66 years, and 129 were male and about 98 female.

The immunoSEQ Assay was used to sequence TCR beta CDR3 regions from DNA. On the study's bioinformatics: To compute T cell density, TCR beta template counts were normalized to usable DNA, which was estimated by amplifying housekeeping genes. Richness was estimated using the preseqR package, with extrapolation to 400,000 templates for PBMC samples and to 120,000 templates for tissue samples. Clonality was defined as one minus Pielou's evenness. To identify tissue-enriched TCRs, differential abundance testing was run on productive amino-acid clonotypes with a minimum total count of 5 and an alpha of 0.1. The Jaccard Index and the Morisita Overlap Index were used to measure how much the repertoires overlapped between compartments. TCR beta CDR3s were clustered by GLIPH together with public tetramer-defined viral CDR3s, and at least three viral sequences plus V-gene enrichment were required for viral motifs. TCRdb holds this immuneACCESS table with in-frame rearrangements only. Some clones are missing; in checked studies, unresolved V genes explain under half, and the rest has no known cause. The V and J calls and clone size come from that table; D and trimming were worked out from the DNA. A total of fewer than 35,000 clones appear in this sample, about nine tenths of them only once. 15% to 20% of the sample is in the top ten clones.

At diagnosis, tumor, uninvolved tumor-adjacent lung and peripheral blood were collected and then preserved as a mix of FFPE and fresh-frozen material. For TCR repertoire profiling, blood samples were analyzed as peripheral blood mononuclear cells. The V end gives up 1 base and the J end 2 bases, leaving 5 bases in the junction not matched to a gene. CDR1 SGHVS and CDR2 FQNEAQ were looked up in the germline V gene. From the cysteine up to the phenylalanine, the CDR3 has a length of 18 residues. Only CDR3 DNA remains: 54 bases, in frame from the first base. Overall study results and their limits: Because the study design was exploratory, TCR variables were selected using unadjusted p-values without false-discovery rate correction. Of the top 100 tumor clones, a median of approximately 60 were detected in paired uninvolved adjacent lung; around 27 were also among that lung's top 100. Longer overall survival was associated with higher T cell density in blood, whereas shorter survival was associated with higher clonality in adjacent lung. Because multi-region tumor sequencing was not performed, intratumor heterogeneity could not be ruled out. The highest T cell clonality was observed in uninvolved tumor-adjacent lung, where clonality exceeded that of tumor, suggesting that antigenic responses were more focused in uninvolved tumor-adjacent lung.

A word on this clone: The antigen it binds to is not known. Base qualities are not provided; no much larger clone lies one nucleotide away.

Material: peripheral blood mononuclear cells, obtained before any cancer treatment. The sequence joins TRBV7-8 to TRBJ2-3; 14 middle bases align to TRBD2. This receptor was taken from a man aged 35-69 years with stage III lung adenocarcinoma. The base sequence is TGTGCCAGCAGCTTAGAAAGACTAGCGGGGGGGCCCACAGATACGCAGTATTTT. Protein translation: CASSLERLAGGPTDTQYF.